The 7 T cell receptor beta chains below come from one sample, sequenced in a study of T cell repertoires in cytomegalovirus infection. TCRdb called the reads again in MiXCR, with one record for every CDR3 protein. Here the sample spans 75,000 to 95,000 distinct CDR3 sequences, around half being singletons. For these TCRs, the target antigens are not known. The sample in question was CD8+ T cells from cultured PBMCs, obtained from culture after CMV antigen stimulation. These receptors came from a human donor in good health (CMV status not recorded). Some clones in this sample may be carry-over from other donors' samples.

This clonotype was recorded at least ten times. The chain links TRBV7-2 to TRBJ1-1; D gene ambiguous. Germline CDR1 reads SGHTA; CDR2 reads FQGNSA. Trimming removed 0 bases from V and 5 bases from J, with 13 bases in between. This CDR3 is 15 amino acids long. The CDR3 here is CASSLAAGRKTEAFF. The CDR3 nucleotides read TGTGCCAGCAGCTTAGCTGCTGGCAGGAAGACTGAAGCTTTCTTT.

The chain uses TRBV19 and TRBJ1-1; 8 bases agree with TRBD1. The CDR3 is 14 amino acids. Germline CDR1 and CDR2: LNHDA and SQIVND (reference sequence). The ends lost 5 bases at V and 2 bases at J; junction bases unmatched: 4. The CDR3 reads CASSPGQVNTEAFF. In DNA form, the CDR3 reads TGTGCCAGTAGTCCGGGACAGGTTAACACTGAAGCTTTCTTT.

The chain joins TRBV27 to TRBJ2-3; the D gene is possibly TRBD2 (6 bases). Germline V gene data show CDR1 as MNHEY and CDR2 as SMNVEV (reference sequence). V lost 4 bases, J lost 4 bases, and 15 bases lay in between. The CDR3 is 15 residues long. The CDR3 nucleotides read TGTGCCAGCAGTTCCGGGACTCCTCCGTCAGATACGCAGTATTTT. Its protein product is CASSSGTPPSDTQYF.

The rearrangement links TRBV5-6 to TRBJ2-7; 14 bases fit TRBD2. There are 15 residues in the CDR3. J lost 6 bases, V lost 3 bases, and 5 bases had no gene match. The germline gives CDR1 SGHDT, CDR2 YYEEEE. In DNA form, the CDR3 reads TGTGCCAGCAGCTATGGGACTAGCGGGAGCGCCGAGCAGTACTTC. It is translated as CASSYGTSGSAEQYF.

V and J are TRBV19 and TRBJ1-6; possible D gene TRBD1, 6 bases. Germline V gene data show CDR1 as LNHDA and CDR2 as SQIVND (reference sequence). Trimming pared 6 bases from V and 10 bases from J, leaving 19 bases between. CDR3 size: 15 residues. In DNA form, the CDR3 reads TGTGCCAGTAGCGTGGGGACGAGGGGGGCGTCACCCCTCCACTTT. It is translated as CASSVGTRGASPLHF. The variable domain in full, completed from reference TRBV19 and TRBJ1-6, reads DGGITQSPKYLFRKEGQNVTLSCEQNLNHDAMYWYRQDPGQGLRLIYYSQIVNDFQKGDIAEGYSVSREKKESFPLTVTSAQKNPTAFYLCASSVGTRGASPLHFGNGTRLTVT.

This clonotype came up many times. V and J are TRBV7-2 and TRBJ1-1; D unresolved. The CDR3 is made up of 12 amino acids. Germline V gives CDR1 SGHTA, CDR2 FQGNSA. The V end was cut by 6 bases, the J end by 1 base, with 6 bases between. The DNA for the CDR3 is TGTGCCAGCAGAAGGACGAACACTGAAGCTTTCTTT. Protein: CASRRTNTEAFF.

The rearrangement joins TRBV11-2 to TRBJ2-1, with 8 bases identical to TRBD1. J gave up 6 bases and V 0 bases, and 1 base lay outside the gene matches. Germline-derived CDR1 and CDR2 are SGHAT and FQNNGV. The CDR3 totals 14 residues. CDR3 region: CASSLETGGNEQFF. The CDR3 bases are TGTGCCAGCAGCTTAGAAACAGGGGGCAATGAGCAGTTCTTC.